This TCR beta chain was sequenced for a study of CD8 T cells in Susac syndrome. Background on the study: Patients with Susac syndrome were, at the time of blood collection, therapy-naive, maintained on corticosteroids, or maintained on intravenous immunoglobulin alone.

CDR3 length equals 11 residues. The germline V gene encodes CDR1 GTSNPN and CDR2 SVGIG (reference sequence). The V end lost 3 bases, the J end lost 5 bases, and 8 bases lay between the germline ends. A quantity of about 0.45 to 1 ug RNA underwent reverse transcription using random hexamers. TCRdb passed the immunoSEQ multiplex PCR reads through MiXCR, listing each CDR3 protein once. The sample records 200,000 or so distinct CDR3 sequences, approximately 94% being singletons. This sequence originates from a human donor with Susac syndrome. Sequences were obtained from CD4+ T cells from PBMCs. The V call is TRBV30, the J call TRBJ2-7; D not resolved. The CDR3 is CAWSLGDEQYF. In DNA, the CDR3 is TGTGCCTGGAGCCTAGGCGACGAGCAGTACTTC.